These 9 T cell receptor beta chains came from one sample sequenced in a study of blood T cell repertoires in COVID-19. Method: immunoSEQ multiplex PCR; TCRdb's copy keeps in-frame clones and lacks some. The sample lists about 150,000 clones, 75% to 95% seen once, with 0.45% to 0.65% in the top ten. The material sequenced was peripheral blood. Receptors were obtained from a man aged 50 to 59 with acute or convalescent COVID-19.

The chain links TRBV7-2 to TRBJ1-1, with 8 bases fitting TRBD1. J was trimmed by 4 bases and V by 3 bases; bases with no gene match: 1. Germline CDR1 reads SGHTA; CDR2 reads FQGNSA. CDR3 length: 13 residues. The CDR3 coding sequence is TGTGCCAGCAGCTTTGGACAGGGCACTGAAGCTTTCTTT. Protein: CASSFGQGTEAFF.

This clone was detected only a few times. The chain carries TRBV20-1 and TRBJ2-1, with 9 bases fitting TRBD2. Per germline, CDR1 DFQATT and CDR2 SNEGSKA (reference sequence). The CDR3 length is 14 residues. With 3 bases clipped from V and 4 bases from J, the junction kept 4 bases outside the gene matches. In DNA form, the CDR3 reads TGCAGTGCTAGTGGGCGGGGGGGTTACAATGAGCAGTTCTTC. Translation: CSASGRGGYNEQFF.

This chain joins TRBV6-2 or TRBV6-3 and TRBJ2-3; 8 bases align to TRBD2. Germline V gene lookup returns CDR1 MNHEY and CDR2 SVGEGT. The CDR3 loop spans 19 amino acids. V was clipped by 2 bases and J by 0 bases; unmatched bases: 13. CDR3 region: CASSYDGTSWGTSTDTQYF. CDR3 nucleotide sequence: TGTGCCAGCAGTTACGACGGGACTAGTTGGGGAACTAGCACAGATACGCAGTATTTT.

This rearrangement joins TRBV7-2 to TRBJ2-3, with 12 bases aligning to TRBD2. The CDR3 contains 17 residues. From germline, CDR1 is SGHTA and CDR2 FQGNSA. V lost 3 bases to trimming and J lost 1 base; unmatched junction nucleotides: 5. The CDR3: CASSFLAGGPGTDTQYF. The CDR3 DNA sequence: TGTGCCAGCAGCTTCCTAGCGGGGGGGCCCGGCACAGATACGCAGTATTTT.

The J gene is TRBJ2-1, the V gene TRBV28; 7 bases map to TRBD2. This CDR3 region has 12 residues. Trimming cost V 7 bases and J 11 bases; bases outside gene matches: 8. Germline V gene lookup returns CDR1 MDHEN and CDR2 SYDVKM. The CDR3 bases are TGTGCCAGCACCCCACCGGGGGGTAAGCAGTTCTTC. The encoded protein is CASTPPGGKQFF.

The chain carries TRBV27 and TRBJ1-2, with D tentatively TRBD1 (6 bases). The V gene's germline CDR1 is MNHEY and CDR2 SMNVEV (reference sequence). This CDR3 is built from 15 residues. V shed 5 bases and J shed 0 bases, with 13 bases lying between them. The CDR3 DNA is TGTGCCAGCAGTACAAACAGGGCTTCTAACTATGGCTACACCTTC. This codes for CASSTNRASNYGYTF.

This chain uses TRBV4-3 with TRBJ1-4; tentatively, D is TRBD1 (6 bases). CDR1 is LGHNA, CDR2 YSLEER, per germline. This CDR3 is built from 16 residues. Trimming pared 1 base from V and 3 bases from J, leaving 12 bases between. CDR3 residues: CASSQGKGQSNEKLFF. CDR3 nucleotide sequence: TGCGCCAGCAGCCAAGGGAAAGGACAGTCTAATGAAAAACTGTTTTTT.

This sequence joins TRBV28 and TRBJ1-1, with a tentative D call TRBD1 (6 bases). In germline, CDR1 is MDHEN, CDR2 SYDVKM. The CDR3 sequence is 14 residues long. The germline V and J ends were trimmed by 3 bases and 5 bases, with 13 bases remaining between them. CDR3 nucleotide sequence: TGTGCCAGCAGTTTGGGGGCGCGAGATACTGAAGCTTTCTTT. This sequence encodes CASSLGARDTEAFF.

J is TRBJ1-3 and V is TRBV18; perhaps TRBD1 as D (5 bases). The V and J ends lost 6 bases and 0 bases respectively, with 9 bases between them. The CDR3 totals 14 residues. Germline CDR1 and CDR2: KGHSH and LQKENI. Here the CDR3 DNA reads TGTGCCAGCTCTACAGGCACCTCTGGAAACACCATATATTTT. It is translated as CASSTGTSGNTIYF.